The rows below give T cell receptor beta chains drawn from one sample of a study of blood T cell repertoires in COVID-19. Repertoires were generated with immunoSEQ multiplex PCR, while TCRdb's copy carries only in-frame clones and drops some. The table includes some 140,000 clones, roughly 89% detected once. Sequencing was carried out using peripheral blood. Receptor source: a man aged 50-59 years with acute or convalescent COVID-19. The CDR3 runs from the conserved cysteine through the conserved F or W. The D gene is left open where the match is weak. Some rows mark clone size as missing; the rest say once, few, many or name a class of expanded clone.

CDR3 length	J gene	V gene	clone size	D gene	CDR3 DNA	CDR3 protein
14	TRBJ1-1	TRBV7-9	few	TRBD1	TGTGCCAGCACCCTGGGACAGGGGGCCGTTGGAGCTTTCTTT	CASTLGQGAVGAFF
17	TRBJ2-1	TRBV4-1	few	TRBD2	TGCGCCAGCAGCTCTAACAGGGCTAGCGGGACCTCCAATGAGCAGTTCTTC	CASSSNRASGTSNEQFF
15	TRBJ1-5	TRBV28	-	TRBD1	TGTGCCAGCAGCCCGGACAGGGGGCGGAATCAGCCCCAGCATTTT	CASSPDRGRNQPQHF
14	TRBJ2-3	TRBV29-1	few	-	TGCAGCGTTGACGGCAGGGCCAGGACAGATACGCAGTATTTT	CSVDGRARTDTQYF
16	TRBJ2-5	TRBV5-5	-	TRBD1	TGTGCCAGCAGCTCGTCCCCGGGACAGTTCCTAGAGACCCAGTACTTC	CASSSSPGQFLETQYF
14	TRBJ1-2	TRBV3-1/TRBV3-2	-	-	TGTGCCAGCAGCCAAGTGGGGGGACACTATGGCTACACCTTC	CASSQVGGHYGYTF
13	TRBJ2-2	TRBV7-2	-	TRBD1	TGTGCCAGCAGTTCCAGGGGGACCGGGGAGCTGTTTTTT	CASSSRGTGELFF
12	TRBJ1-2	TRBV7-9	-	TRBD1	TGTGCCAGCAGTTTGGGACAGGGTCTCTACACCTTC	CASSLGQGLYTF
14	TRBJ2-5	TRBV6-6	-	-	TGTGCCAGCATCAAGGGGGGGGGCAGGGAGACCCAGTACTTC	CASIKGGGRETQYF
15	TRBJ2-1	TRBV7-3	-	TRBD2	TGTGCCAGCAGACCTCCGGGACTAGCTGTTAATGAGCAGTTCTTC	CASRPPGLAVNEQFF
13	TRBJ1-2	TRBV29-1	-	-	TGCAGCGTTGAACGGCCGGAGGACTATGGCTACACCTTC	CSVERPEDYGYTF
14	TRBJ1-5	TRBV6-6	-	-	TGTGCCAGCAGCTTAGACAGGTCAAATCAGCCCCAGCATTTT	CASSLDRSNQPQHF
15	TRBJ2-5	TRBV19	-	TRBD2	TGTGCCAGTACCGGGCGGGAGGGCCTTATAGAGACCCAGTACTTC	CASTGREGLIETQYF
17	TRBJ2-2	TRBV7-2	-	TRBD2	TGTGCCAGCAGCTCGGGACTAGAAAGTTTGCAAACCGGGGAGCTGTTTTTT	CASSSGLESLQTGELFF
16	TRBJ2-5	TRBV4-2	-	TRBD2	TGTGCCAGCAGCCAAAAGACTAGCTGGGTCCAAGAGACCCAGTACTTC	CASSQKTSWVQETQYF
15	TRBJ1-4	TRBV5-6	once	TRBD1	TGTGCCAGCAGCTCTCCGGGACAGGGGAACGAAAAACTGTTTTTT	CASSSPGQGNEKLFF
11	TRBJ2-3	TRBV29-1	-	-	TGCAGCGTTGACCACACAGATACGCAGTATTTT	CSVDHTDTQYF
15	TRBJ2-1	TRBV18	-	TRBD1	TGTGCCAGCTCACCAGGGACAGGGGCCGACAATGAGCAGTTCTTC	CASSPGTGADNEQFF
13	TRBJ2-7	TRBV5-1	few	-	TGCGCCAGCAGCTTGAGCCCGCGCTACGAGCAGTACTTC	CASSLSPRYEQYF
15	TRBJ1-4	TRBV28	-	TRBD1	TGTGCCAGCAGTCCCCAGGGGGCGACTAATGAAAAACTGTTTTTT	CASSPQGATNEKLFF
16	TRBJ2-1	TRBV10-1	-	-	TGCGCCAGCAGTGAATACAGATTAAGCTCCTACAATGAGCAGTTCTTC	CASSEYRLSSYNEQFF
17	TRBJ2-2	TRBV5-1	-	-	TGCGCCAGCAGCTCCCGCCCAACAGGGCAAGGCACCGGGGAGCTGTTTTTT	CASSSRPTGQGTGELFF
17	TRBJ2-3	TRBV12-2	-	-	TGTGCAAGTCGCTTAGCGGGCGGGAGGGCCTCAATGGATACGCAGTATTTT	CASRLAGGRASMDTQYF
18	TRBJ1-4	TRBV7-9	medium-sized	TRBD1	TGTGCCAGCAGCTTAGGACAGGGGACCCTCCCATGGGGTGAAAAACTGTTTTTT	CASSLGQGTLPWGEKLFF
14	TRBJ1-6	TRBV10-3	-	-	TGTGCCATCAGGGAACAGGAAGGTGCTTCACCCCTCCACTTT	CAIREQEGASPLHF
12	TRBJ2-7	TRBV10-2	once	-	TGCGCCAGCAGTGAGCAGGGGTACGAGCAGTACTTC	CASSEQGYEQYF
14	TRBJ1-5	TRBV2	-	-	TGTGCCAGCAGTGAAGCGACAAGGAATCAGCCCCAGCATTTT	CASSEATRNQPQHF
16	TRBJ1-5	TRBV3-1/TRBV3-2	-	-	TGTGCCAGCAGCCAAGATACCGCAGGGAGGGATCAGCCCCAGCATTTT	CASSQDTAGRDQPQHF